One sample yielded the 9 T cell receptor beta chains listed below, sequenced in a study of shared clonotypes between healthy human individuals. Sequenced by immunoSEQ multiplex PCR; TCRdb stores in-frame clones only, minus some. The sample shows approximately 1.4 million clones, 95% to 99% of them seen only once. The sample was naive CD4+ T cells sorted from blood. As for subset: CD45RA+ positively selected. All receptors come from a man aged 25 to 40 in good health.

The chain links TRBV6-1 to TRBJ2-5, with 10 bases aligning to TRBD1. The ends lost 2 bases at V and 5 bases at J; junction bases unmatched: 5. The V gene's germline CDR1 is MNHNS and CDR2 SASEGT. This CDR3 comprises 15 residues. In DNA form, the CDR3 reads TGTGCCAGCAGTGAATATGACAGGGGGCGGGAGACCCAGTACTTC. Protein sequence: CASSEYDRGRETQYF.

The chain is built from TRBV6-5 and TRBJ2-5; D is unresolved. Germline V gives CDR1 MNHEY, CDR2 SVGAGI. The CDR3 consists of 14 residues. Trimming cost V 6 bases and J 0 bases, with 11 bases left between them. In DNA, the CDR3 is TGTGCCAGCAGCCTAGACGGGTACCAAGAGACCCAGTACTTC. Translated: CASSLDGYQETQYF.

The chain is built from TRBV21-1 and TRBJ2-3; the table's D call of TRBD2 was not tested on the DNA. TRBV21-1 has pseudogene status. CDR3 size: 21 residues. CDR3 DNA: TGTGCCAGCAGCAATTTCCCGTGGACTAGCGGGAGGGCCCCTAGCACAGATACGCAGTATTTT. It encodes CASSNFPWTSGRAPSTDTQYF.

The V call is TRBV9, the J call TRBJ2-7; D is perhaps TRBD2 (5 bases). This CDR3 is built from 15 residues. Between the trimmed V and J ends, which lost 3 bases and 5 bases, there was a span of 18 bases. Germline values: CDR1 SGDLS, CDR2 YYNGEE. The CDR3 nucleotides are TGTGCCAGCAGCGCGTATGAGGGAGACTTCGACGAGCAGTACTTC. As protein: CASSAYEGDFDEQYF.

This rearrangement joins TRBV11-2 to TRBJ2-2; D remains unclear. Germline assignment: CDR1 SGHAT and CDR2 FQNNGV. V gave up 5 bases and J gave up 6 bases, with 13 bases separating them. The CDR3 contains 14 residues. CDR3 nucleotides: TGTGCCAGCAGCGAACAGATTTCTCCCGGGGAGCTGTTTTTT. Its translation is CASSEQISPGELFF.

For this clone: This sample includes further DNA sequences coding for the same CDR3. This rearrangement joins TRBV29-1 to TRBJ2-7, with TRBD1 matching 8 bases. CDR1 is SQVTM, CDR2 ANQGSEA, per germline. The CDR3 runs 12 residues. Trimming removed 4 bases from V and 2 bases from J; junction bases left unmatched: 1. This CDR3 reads CSVAQGAYEQYF. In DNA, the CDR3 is TGCAGCGTTGCACAGGGGGCCTACGAGCAGTACTTC.

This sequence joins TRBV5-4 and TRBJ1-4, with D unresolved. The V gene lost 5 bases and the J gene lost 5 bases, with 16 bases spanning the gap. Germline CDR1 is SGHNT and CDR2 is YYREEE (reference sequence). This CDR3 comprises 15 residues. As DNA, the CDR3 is TGTGCCAGCAGTCCGGAGGCGGCAGAGAATGAAAAACTGTTTTTT. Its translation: CASSPEAAENEKLFF.

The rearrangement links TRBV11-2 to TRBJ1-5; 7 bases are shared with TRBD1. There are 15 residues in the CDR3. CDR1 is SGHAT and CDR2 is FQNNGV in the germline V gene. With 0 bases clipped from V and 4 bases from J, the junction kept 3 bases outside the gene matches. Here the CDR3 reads CASSLEGTVNQPQHF. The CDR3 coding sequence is TGTGCCAGCAGCTTAGAGGGGACAGTAAATCAGCCCCAGCATTTT. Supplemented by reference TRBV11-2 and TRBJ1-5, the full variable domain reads EAGVAQSPRYKIIEKRQSVAFWCNPISGHATLYWYQQILGQGPKLLIQFQNNGVVDDSQLPKDRFSAERLKGVDSTLKIQPAKLEDSAVYLCASSLEGTVNQPQHFGDGTRLSIL.

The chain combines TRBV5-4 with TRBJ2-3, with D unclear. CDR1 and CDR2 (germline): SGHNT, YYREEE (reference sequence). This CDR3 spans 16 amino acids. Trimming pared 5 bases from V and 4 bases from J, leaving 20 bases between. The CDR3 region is CASRSGVDQASDTQYF. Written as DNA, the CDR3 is TGTGCCAGCAGGTCCGGAGTCGATCAGGCGTCAGATACGCAGTATTTT.